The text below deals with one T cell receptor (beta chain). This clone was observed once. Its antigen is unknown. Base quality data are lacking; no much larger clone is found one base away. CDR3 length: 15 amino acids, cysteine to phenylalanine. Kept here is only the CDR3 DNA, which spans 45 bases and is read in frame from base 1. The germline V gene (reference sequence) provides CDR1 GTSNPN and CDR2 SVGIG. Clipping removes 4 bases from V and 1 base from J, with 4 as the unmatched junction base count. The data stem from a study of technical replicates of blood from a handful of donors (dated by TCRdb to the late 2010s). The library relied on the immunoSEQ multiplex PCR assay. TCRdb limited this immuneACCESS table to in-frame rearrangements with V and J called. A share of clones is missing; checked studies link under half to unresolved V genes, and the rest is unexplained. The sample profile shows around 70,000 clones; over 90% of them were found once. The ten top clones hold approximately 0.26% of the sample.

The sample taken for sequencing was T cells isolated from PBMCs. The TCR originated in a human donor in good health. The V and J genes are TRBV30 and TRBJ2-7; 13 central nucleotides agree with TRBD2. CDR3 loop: CAWTSGLAGSYEQYF. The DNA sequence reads TGTGCCTGGACCTCGGGACTAGCGGGGTCCTACGAGCAGTACTTC.